The present T cell receptor (beta chain) was sequenced within a study of human T cells and chemical hapten exposure. Background on the study: Donors were sensitized with 2% DPC on the upper inner arm.

About this clonotype: Its target is not known.

Study-wide results and limits: Significantly greater numbers of large CDR3 similarity clusters came from expanded TCRs than from controls.

As handled by the study authors: Sequenced samples showed a median of approximately 100,000 TCRs each, with counts running from around 25,000 to 690,000. TCRdb redid the calling of the RACE reads with MiXCR, one entry per CDR3 protein. The V and J calls were not made by the authors but by TCRdb's processing. The table includes 50,000 to 70,000 distinct CDR3 sequences, over 10% detected once. Time point meaning: patch test 3, about 24 weeks after DPC sensitization. This sample's treatment: therapeutic diphenylcyclopropenone sensitization with weekly scalp DPC. Non-pregnant alopecia patients aged 18 to 70, suitable for DPC therapy. Sequenced material: whole blood, taken in connection with sensitization to the hapten diphenylcyclopropenone (DPC). The TCR sequence derives from a man younger than 45 with alopecia areata. Some clones in this sample may be carry-over from other donors' samples.

CDR3 nucleotides: TGTGCCAGCAGCTATCGATACGGAGCCTACGAGCAGTACTTC. Protein: CASSYRYGAYEQYF. The rearrangement uses TRBV3-1 and TRBJ2-7; D is unclear. Trimming removed 5 bases from V and 2 bases from J, with 13 bases in between. Germline values: CDR1 LGHDT, CDR2 YNNKEL (reference sequence). This CDR3 has 14 amino acids.